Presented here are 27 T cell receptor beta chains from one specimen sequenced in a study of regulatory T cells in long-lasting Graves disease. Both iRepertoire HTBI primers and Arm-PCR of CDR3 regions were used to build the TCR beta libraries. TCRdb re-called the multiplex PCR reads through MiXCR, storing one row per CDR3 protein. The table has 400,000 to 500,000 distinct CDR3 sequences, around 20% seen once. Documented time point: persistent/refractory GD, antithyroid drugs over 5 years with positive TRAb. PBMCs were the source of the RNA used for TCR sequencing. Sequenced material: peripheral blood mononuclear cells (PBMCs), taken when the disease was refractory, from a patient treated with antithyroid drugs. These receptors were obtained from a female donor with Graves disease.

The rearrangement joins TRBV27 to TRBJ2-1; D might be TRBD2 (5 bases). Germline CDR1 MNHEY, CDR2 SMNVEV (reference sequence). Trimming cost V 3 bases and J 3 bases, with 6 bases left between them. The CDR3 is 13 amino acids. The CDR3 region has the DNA TGTGCCAGCAGTTTGAGGGTCTACAATGAGCAGTTCTTC. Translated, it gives CASSLRVYNEQFF.

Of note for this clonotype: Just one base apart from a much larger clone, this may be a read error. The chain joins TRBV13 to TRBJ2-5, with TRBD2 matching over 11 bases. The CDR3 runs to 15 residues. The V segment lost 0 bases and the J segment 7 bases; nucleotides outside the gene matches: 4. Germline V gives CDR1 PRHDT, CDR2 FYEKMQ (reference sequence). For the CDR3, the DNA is TGTGCCAGCAGCTTAGGGACTAGCGGGACGGGGACCCAGTACTTC. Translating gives CASSLGTSGTGTQYF. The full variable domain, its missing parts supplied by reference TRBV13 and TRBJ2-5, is AAGVIQSPRHLIKEKRETATLKCYPIPRHDTVYWYQQGPGQDPQFLISFYEKMQSDKGSIPDRFSAQQFSDYHSELNMSSLELGDSALYFCASSLGTSGTGTQYFGPGTRLLVL.

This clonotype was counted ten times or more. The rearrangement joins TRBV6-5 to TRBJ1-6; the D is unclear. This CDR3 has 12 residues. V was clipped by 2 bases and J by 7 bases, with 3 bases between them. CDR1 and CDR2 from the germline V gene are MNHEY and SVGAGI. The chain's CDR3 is CASSYANSPLHF. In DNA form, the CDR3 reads TGTGCCAGCAGTTACGCCAATTCACCCCTCCACTTT.

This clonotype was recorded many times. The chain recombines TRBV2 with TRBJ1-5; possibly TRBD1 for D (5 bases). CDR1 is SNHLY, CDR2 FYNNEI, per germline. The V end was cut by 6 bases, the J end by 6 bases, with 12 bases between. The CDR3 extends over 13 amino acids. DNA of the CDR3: TGTGCCAGCAGCGACGACAGCCCTCAGCCCCAGCATTTT. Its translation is CASSDDSPQPQHF.

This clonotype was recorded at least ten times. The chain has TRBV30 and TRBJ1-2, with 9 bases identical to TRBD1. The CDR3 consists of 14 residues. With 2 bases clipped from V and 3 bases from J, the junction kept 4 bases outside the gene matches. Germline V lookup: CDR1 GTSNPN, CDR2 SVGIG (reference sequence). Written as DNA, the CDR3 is TGTGCCTGGAGTCCGGGACAGGGAGACTATGGCTACACCTTC. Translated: CAWSPGQGDYGYTF.

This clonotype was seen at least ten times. The CDR3 DNA follows: TGTGCCAGCACCCAGGACACCGCGAACACTGAAGCTTTCTTT. This gives the protein CASTQDTANTEAFF. This chain connects TRBV16 to TRBJ1-1, with TRBD1 as a possible D gene (5 bases). This CDR3 comprises 14 residues. Germline V gene data show CDR1 as KGHSY and CDR2 as FQNENV. V was pared by 7 bases and J by 1 base, with 13 bases between.

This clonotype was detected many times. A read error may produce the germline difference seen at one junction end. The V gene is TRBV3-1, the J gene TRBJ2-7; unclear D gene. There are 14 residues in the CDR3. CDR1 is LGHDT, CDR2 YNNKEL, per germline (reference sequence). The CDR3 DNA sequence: TGCGCCAGCAGCCAAGGCGTCGGAGCCTACGAGCAGTACTTC. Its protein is CASSQGVGAYEQYF.

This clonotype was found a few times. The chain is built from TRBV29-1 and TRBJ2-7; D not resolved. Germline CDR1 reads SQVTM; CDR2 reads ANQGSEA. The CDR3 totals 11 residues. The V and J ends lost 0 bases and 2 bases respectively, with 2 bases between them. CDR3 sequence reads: CSVEDAYEQYF. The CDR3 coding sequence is TGCAGCGTTGAAGATGCCTACGAGCAGTACTTC.

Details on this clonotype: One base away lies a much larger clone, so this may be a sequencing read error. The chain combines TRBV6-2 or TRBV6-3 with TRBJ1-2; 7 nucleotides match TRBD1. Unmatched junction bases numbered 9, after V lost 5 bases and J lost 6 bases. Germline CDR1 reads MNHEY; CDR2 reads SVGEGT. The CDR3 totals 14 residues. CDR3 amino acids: CASSQRDRGNGYTF. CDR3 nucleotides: TGTGCCAGCAGTCAACGGGACAGAGGCAATGGCTACACCTTC.

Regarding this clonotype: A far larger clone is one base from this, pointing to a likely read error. CDR3 nucleotides: TGTGCCAGCACCTGGGACAGCTCCTACGAGCAGTACTTC. This sequence encodes CASTWDSSYEQYF. The rearrangement links TRBV7-9 to TRBJ2-7; 7 nucleotides align to TRBD1. CDR3 size: 13 residues. The germline gives CDR1 SEHNR, CDR2 FQNEAQ (reference sequence). J was trimmed by 0 bases and V by 7 bases; bases with no gene match: 3.

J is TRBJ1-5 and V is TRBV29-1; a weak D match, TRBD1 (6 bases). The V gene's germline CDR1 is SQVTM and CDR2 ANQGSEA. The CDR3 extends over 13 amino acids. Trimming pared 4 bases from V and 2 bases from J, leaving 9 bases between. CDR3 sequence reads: CSVVSGGNQPQHF. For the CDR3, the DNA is TGCAGCGTTGTTTCAGGGGGCAATCAGCCCCAGCATTTT.

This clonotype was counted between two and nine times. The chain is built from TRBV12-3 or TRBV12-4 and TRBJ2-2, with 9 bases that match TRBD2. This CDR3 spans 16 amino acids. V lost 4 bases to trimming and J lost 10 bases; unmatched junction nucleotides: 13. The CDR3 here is CASSYFGASGKKELFF. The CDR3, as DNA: TGTGCCAGCAGTTACTTTGGGGCTAGCGGGAAAAAGGAGCTGTTTTTT.

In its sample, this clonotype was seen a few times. The CDR3, as DNA: TGTGCCAGCAGTTTATCGTACGGGGGGTTTTACGGCTACACCTTC. Residues: CASSLSYGGFYGYTF. The rearrangement links TRBV27 to TRBJ1-2, with a weak D call TRBD1 (5 bases). CDR1 is MNHEY and CDR2 is SMNVEV in the germline V gene (reference sequence). Trimming stripped 0 bases from V and 8 bases from J, with 16 bases between. The CDR3 is 15 amino acids.

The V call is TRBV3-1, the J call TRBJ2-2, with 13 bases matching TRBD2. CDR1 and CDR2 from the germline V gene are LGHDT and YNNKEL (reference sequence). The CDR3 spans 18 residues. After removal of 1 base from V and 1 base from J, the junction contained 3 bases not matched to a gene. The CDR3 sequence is CASSQGTSGSMNTGELFF. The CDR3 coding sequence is TGTGCCAGCAGCCAAGGGACTAGCGGGAGTATGAACACCGGGGAGCTGTTTTTT.

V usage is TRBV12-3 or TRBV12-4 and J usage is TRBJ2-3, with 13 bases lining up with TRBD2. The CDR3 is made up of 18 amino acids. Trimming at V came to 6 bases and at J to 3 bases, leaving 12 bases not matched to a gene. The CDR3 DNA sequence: TGTGCCAGCAGCCCCCCGAGGACTAGCGGGAGTTTTACAGATACGCAGTATTTT. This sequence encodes CASSPPRTSGSFTDTQYF.

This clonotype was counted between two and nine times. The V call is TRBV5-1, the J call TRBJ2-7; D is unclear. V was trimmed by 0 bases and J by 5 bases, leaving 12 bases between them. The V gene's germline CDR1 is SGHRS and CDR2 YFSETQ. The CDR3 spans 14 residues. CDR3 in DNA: TGCGCCAGCAGCTTGGTGCTCCCTAGGGACGAGCAGTACTTC. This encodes CASSLVLPRDEQYF. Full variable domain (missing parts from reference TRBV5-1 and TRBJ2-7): KAGVTQTPRYLIKTRGQQVTLSCSPISGHRSVSWYQQTPGQGLQFLFEYFSETQRNKGNFPGRFSGRQFSNSRSEMNVSTLELGDSALYLCASSLVLPRDEQYFGPGTRLTVT.

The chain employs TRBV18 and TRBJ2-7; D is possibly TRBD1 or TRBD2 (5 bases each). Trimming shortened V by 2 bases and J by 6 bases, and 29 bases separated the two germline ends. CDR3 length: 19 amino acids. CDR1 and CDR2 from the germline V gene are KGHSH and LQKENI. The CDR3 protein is CASSPLGVSPLLGRVEQYF. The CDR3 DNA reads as TGTGCCAGCTCACCATTGGGGGTCTCCCCTTTACTAGGGCGAGTCGAGCAGTACTTC.

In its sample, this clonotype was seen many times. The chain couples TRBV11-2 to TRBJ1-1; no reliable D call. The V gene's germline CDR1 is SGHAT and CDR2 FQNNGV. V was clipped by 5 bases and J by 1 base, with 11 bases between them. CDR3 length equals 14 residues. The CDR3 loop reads CASSLGRRNTEAFF. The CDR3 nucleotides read TGTGCCAGCAGCCTAGGACGGAGGAACACTGAAGCTTTCTTT.

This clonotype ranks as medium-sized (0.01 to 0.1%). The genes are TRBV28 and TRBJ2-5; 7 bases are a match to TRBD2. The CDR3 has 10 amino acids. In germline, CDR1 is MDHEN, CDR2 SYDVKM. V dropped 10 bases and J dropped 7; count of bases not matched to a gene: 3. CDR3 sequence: CATWGGTQYF. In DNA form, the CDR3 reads TGTGCCACCTGGGGGGGGACCCAGTACTTC. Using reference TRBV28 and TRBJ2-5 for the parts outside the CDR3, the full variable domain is DVKVTQSSRYLVKRTGEKVFLECVQDMDHENMFWYRQDPGLGLRLIYFSYDVKMKEKGDIPEGYSVSREKKERFSLILESASTNQTSMYLCATWGGTQYFGPGTRLLVL.

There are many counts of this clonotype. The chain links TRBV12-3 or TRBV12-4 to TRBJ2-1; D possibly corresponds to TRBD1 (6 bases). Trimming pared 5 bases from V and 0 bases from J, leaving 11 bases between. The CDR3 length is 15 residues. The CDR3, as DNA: TGTGCCAGCAGTCGACAGGCCAGCTCCTACAATGAGCAGTTCTTC. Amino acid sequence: CASSRQASSYNEQFF.

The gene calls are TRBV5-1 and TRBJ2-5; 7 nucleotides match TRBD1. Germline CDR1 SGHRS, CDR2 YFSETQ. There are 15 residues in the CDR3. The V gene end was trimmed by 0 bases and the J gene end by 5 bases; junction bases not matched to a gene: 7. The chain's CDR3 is CASSLDRGVWETQYF. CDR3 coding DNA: TGCGCCAGCAGCTTGGACAGGGGAGTTTGGGAGACCCAGTACTTC.

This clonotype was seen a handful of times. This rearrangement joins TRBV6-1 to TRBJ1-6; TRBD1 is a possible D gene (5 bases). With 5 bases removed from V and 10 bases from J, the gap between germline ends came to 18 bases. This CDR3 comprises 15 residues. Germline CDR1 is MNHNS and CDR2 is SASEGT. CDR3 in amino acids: CASSKLGPNGSPLHF. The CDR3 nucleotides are TGTGCCAGCAGTAAATTGGGGCCGAACGGATCACCCCTCCACTTT.

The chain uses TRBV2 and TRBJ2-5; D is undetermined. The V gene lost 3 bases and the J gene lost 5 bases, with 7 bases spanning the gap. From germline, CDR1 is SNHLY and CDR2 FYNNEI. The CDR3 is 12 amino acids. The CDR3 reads CASSDGVETQYF. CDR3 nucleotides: TGTGCCAGCAGTGACGGTGTTGAGACCCAGTACTTC.

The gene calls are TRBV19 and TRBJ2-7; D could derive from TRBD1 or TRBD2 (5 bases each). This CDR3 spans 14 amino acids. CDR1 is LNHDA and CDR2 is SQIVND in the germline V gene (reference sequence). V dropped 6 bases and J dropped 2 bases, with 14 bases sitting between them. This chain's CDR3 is CASRSRAGTYEQYF. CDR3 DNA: TGTGCCAGTAGGAGCAGGGCCGGGACCTACGAGCAGTACTTC.

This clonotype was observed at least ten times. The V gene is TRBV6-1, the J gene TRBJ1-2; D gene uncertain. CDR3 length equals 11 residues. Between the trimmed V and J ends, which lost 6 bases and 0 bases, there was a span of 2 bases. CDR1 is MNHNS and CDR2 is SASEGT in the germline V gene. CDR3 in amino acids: CASRTNYGYTF. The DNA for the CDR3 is TGTGCCAGCAGGACTAACTATGGCTACACCTTC.

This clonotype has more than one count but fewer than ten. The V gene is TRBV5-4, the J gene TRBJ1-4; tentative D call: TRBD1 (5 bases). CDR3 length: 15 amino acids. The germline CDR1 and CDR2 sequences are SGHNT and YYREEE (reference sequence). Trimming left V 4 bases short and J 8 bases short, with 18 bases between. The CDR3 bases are TGTGCCAGCAGCGTATTAGGGCAGGGCGGCGAAAAACTGTTTTTT. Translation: CASSVLGQGGEKLFF.

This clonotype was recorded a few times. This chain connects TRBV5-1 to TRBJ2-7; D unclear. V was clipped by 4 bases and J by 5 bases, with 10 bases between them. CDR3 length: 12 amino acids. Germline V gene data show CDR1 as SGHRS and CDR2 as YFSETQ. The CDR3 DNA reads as TGCGCCAGCAGCAAGGCCCTCGACGAGCAGTACTTC. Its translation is CASSKALDEQYF.